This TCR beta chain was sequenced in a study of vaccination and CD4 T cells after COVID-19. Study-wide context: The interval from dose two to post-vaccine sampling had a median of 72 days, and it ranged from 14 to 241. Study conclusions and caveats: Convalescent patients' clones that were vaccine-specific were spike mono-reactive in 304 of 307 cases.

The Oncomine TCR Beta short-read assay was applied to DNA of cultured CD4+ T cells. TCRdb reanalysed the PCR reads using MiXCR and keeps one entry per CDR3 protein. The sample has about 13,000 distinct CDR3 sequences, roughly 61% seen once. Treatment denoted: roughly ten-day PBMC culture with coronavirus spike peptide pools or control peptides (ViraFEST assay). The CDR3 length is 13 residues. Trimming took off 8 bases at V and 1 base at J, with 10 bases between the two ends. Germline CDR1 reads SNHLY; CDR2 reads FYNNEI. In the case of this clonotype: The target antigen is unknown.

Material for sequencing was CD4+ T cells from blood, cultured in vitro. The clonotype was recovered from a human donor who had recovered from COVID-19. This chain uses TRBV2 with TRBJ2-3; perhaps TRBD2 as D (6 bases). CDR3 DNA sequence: TGTGCCAGCGGAGGGGTCGGCACAGATACGCAGTATTTT. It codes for CASGGVGTDTQYF. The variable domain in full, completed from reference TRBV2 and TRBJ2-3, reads EPEVTQTPSHQVTQMGQEVILRCVPISNHLYFYWYRQILGQKVEFLVSFYNNEISEKSEIFDDQFSVERPDGSNFTLKIRSTKLEDSAMYFCASGGVGTDTQYFGPGTRLTVL.